These T cell receptor beta chains were read from a single sample in a study of cytomegalovirus exposure and HLA in healthy donors. Clones were sequenced by immunoSEQ multiplex PCR, and TCRdb holds only the in-frame ones, with some missing. The repertoire has approximately 120,000 clones, 73% of them found once; the top ten carry 8.4%. What was sequenced was PBMCs. These receptors were collected from a man aged 40-49 years in good health and CMV-seronegative. CDR3s include the opening cysteine and the closing phenylalanine or tryptophan.

v_gene	j_gene	CDR3aa
TRBV10-3	TRBJ2-3	CAIGPSFVTQYF
TRBV7-9	TRBJ1-3	CASSLGYSTGERFGIYF
TRBV5-1	TRBJ2-5	CASSDRGRGGETQYF
TRBV7-2	TRBJ2-3	CASSRRADTQYF
TRBV6-6	TRBJ2-7	CASRERGSSYEQYF
TRBV28	TRBJ1-6	CASRGEDRDRDPLHF
TRBV21-1	TRBJ2-7	CASSKDRGNIEQYF
TRBV19	TRBJ2-3	CATSGGTDTQYF
TRBV5-6	TRBJ1-1	CASSQGAGVTEAFF
TRBV25-1	TRBJ2-3	CASSATGGNTDTQYF
TRBV7-6	TRBJ1-5	CASSLGSRGDQPQHF
TRBV29-1	TRBJ2-7	CSVGLQETYEQYF
TRBV4-3	TRBJ2-1	CASSQGGGRDSYNEQFF
TRBV4-2	TRBJ1-4	CASSAGPINEKLFF
TRBV30	TRBJ2-5	CAWRYQGAETQYF
TRBV6-5	TRBJ1-2	CASSSDRATYGYTF
TRBV23-1	-	CASSQSNPSYEQYF
TRBV6-5	TRBJ1-2	CATATGDNYGYTF
TRBV5-6	TRBJ2-7	CASSQQGLAGEQYF
TRBV19	TRBJ2-1	CASSGTGTRPYNEQFF
TRBV28	TRBJ1-5	CASSLLGTDYSNQPQHF
TRBV5-1	TRBJ1-3	CASSSSRTGGNTIYF
TRBV18	TRBJ2-7	CASSPSPGGREQYF
TRBV7-2	TRBJ2-5	CASSFSERGGKTQYF
TRBV5-1	TRBJ2-2	CASCFGDRDTGELFF
TRBV28	TRBJ1-2	CASSSVGQGAFIKGYTF
TRBV4-1	TRBJ2-1	CASSQDWGQGYNEQFF
TRBV15	TRBJ1-4	CATSREGGANDGKLFF
TRBV6-5	TRBJ2-1	CATKPGLEGNEQFF
TRBV7-3	TRBJ2-5	CASSSGTGGLETQYF
TRBV6-6	TRBJ2-1	CASSPQGGGNEQFF
TRBV7-8	TRBJ1-4	CASSSRFPNEKLFF
TRBV9	TRBJ2-3	CASSVAPMSQATQYF
TRBV5-4	TRBJ2-7	CASSLAGEQYF
TRBV5-1	TRBJ2-7	CASSPGLAGGGSYEQYF
TRBV4-1	TRBJ1-1	CASSQIGTSNTEAFF
TRBV19	TRBJ1-5	CASSITGTTNNQPQHF
TRBV10-2	TRBJ2-3	CASSGTSVTDTQYF
TRBV7-8	TRBJ2-7	CASSLVTGSSYEQYF
TRBV7-2	TRBJ2-1	CASSLNRGLYNEQFF
TRBV7-8	TRBJ2-3	CASSLVHGGGFTDTQYF
TRBV5-1	TRBJ2-7	CASSLEGASYEQYF
TRBV18	TRBJ1-1	CASSMTGPGGTEAFF
TRBV5-1	TRBJ2-3	CASSDWTDSTDTQYF
TRBV2	TRBJ2-1	CASSVPRDLQGRQFF
TRBV27	TRBJ2-7	CASSFDRGFEQYF